The T cell receptor beta chain under discussion was sequenced for a study of T-cell reconstitution after alpha-beta-depleted transplantation in children. Germline values: CDR1 SGHRS, CDR2 YFSETQ. The CDR3 extends over 14 amino acids. Trimming pared 0 bases from V and 3 bases from J, leaving 7 bases between. A library of TCRbeta sequences, prepared with unique molecular identifiers, was generated. Each CDR3 protein is one row after TCRdb ran MiXCR on the PCR reads. The repertoire consists of about 610,000 distinct CDR3 sequences, with over 9.5% occurring once and the leading ten covering 4% to 5%. The chain is built from TRBV5-1 and TRBJ2-4; D is possibly TRBD2 (5 bases). The sequence came from a human donor who donated a stem cell graft to a child with acute myeloid leukemia. Source: PBMCs from the stem cell graft donor, taken from the stem cell graft. The chain's CDR3 is CASSLGGDKNIQYF. The CDR3 coding sequence is TGCGCCAGCAGCTTGGGGGGAGACAAAAACATTCAGTACTTC. Full variable domain (missing parts from reference TRBV5-1 and TRBJ2-4): KAGVTQTPRYLIKTRGQQVTLSCSPISGHRSVSWYQQTPGQGLQFLFEYFSETQRNKGNFPGRFSGRQFSNSRSEMNVSTLELGDSALYLCASSLGGDKNIQYFGAGTRLSVL.